The clone carrying this TCR beta chain was detected once. Its antigen remains unknown. The data originate from a study of cytomegalovirus exposure and HLA in healthy donors. Both 60 Vbeta primers and 13 Jbeta primers went into the PCR. TCRdb's copy holds only in-frame clones and misses some; the assay was immunoSEQ multiplex PCR. The repertoire consists of 200,000 or so clones, with 70% occurring once and the leading ten covering 2.6%. General study findings and limits: It was in a later analysis that TCR association rates were seen to vary by HLA locus, highest for DRB1 and lowest for HLA-C. Per a prior analysis, the majority of TCR beta V segments were productive roughly 87% or roughly 30% of the time.

This CDR3 is built from 15 residues. Trimming cost V 3 bases and J 2 bases; bases outside gene matches: 4. CDR1 is MNHNS and CDR2 is SASEGT in the germline V gene. The origin of this receptor is a middle-aged man in good health and CMV-seropositive. The chain is built from TRBV6-1 and TRBJ2-3, with TRBD2 matching over 8 bases. Specimen: PBMCs. The CDR3 nucleotides are TGTGCCAGCAGTGAGGTAGCGGGGCTCACAGATACGCAGTATTTT. It is translated as CASSEVAGLTDTQYF.